These T cell receptor beta chains were read from a single sample in a study of T cells after yellow fever vaccination. MiXCR was run by TCRdb on the 5' RACE reads, yielding one entry per CDR3 protein. Of 250,000 or so distinct CDR3 sequences detected, over 3% appear once; the ten largest clones hold around 19%. The source material was PBMCs, sampled 15 days after the yellow fever booster vaccination. The receptors derive from a man aged 18-30 years who received the YFV17D yellow fever vaccine. Each CDR3 is given with its conserved first and last residue. A D gene is named only where the DNA matches it firmly. Size values are once, few and many counts, or a class for expanded clones, and some rows have none.

V	length	D	J	size	DNA	CDR3
TRBV12-3/TRBV12-4	14	TRBD2	TRBJ2-5	many	TGTGCCAGCAGTCCGACTAGCGGGGGTTTGGCCCAGTACTTC	CASSPTSGGLAQYF
TRBV7-3	17	.	TRBJ2-7	many	TGTGCCAGCACCCAGGAGGTGGAGATTTCGAGCTCCTACGAGCAGTACTTC	CASTQEVEISSSYEQYF
TRBV15	14	.	TRBJ2-1	many	TGTGCCACCAGCAGAAACAGGAACGACAATGAGCAGTTCTTC	CATSRNRNDNEQFF
TRBV5-4	11	.	TRBJ2-1	many	TGTGCCAGCAGCTTGACGGATGAGCAGTTCTTC	CASSLTDEQFF
TRBV6-1	15	TRBD2	TRBJ2-3	many	TGTGCCAGCAGTGAAAAATCTAGCGGGGCAGATACGCAGTATTTT	CASSEKSSGADTQYF
TRBV20-1	15	.	TRBJ1-1	many	TGCAGTGCTAGAGTAGGGTCCGCTTTCTACACTGAAGCTTTCTTT	CSARVGSAFYTEAFF
TRBV20-1	13	TRBD1	TRBJ2-7	many	TGCAGTGCTCCCGGGACAGGGGCCTACGAGCAGTACTTC	CSAPGTGAYEQYF
TRBV7-2	17	TRBD2	TRBJ2-1	many	TGTGCCAGCAGCTTACGTCCCAGCGGGGGGGCCTACAATGAGCAGTTCTTC	CASSLRPSGGAYNEQFF
TRBV7-2	14	.	TRBJ2-7	many	TGTGCCAGCAGCTGGAGTCAACTATCCTACGAGCAGTACTTC	CASSWSQLSYEQYF
TRBV5-1	16	TRBD2	TRBJ2-1	many	TGCGCCAGCAGCTCGGGACTAGCGGGGAGCAACAATGAGCAGTTCTTC	CASSSGLAGSNNEQFF
TRBV5-8	15	TRBD1	TRBJ2-3	many	TGTGCCAGCAGCGATACAGGGGGCAGCACAGATACGCAGTATTTT	CASSDTGGSTDTQYF
TRBV5-1	19	TRBD2	TRBJ2-1	many	TGCGCCAGCAGCTTCTCAGGACTAGCGGGGGGCTCGAATTACAATGAGCAGTTCTTC	CASSFSGLAGGSNYNEQFF
TRBV6-5	13	.	TRBJ1-2	many	TGTGCCAGCAGTTACGGTCCCGAAGTCGCCTACACCTTC	CASSYGPEVAYTF
TRBV7-2	13	.	TRBJ2-5	many	TGTGCCAGCAGCCGACGGATACAAGAGACCCAGTACTTC	CASSRRIQETQYF
TRBV19	14	.	TRBJ1-5	many	TGTGCCACAACTCCCATGGTTAGCAATCAGCCCCAGCATTTT	CATTPMVSNQPQHF
TRBV20-1	13	.	TRBJ2-3	many	TGCAGTGATATGGGGGGGGCCACAGATACGCAGTATTTT	CSDMGGATDTQYF
TRBV6-5	15	.	TRBJ2-6	many	TGTGCCAGCAGTTACTACATCTCTGGGGCCAACGTCCTGACTTTC	CASSYYISGANVLTF
TRBV18	14	.	TRBJ1-2	many	TGTGCCAGCTCACCATCGACAGAAAACTATGGCTACACCTTC	CASSPSTENYGYTF
TRBV4-3	16	.	TRBJ2-5	many	TGCGCCAGCAGCCAAGGGTATCTGGGGGTTAGAGAGACCCAGTACTTC	CASSQGYLGVRETQYF
TRBV3-1	13	.	TRBJ2-6	.	TGTGCCAGCAGCCCGTCGTTGGCCAACGTCCTGACTTTC	CASSPSLANVLTF
TRBV5-1	13	.	TRBJ2-5	many	TGCGCCAGCAGCCGGCGGCCGGAAGAGACCCAGTACTTC	CASSRRPEETQYF
TRBV5-1	16	TRBD1	TRBJ2-1	many	TGCGCCAGCAGCTTGGAGGGACAGGGGATTTGGAATGAGCAGTTCTTC	CASSLEGQGIWNEQFF
TRBV9	15	TRBD1	TRBJ2-3	many	TGTGCCAGCAGCGTCTGGCAGGGGGCAGGAGATACGCAGTATTTT	CASSVWQGAGDTQYF
TRBV12-3/TRBV12-4	12	.	TRBJ1-2	many	TGTGCCACCAGAGACAACTACTATGGCTACACCTTC	CATRDNYYGYTF
TRBV2	15	TRBD1	TRBJ1-1	.	TGTGCCAGCAGCCCTCAGCCGGAGTCAGGGGGTGAAGCTTTCTTT	CASSPQPESGGEAFF
TRBV19	17	.	TRBJ2-2	many	TGTGCCAGTAGTCCCTCAGGAGGGCGCGGGAACACCGGGGAGCTGTTTTTT	CASSPSGGRGNTGELFF
TRBV7-2	13	.	TRBJ2-5	many	TGTGCCAGCAGTCCGTGGGGGTGGGAGACCCAGTACTTC	CASSPWGWETQYF
TRBV20-1	16	.	TRBJ1-1	many	TGCAGTGCTAGATCGGGGGCACAGGGTGTGGGCACTGAAGCTTTCTTT	CSARSGAQGVGTEAFF
TRBV18	14	.	TRBJ1-1	many	TGTGCCAGCTCACCACTCCAGGCGAACACTGAAGCTTTCTTT	CASSPLQANTEAFF
TRBV12-3/TRBV12-4	15	.	TRBJ2-1	many	TGTGCCAGCAGCTGGACTAGGGGGGGGGGCAATGAGCAGTTCTTC	CASSWTRGGGNEQFF
TRBV2	13	TRBD1	TRBJ2-5	.	TGTGCCAGCACTCAGGGGGTCCAAGAGACCCAGTACTTC	CASTQGVQETQYF
TRBV12-3/TRBV12-4	13	.	TRBJ1-5	.	TGTGCCAGCAGTTCCGGGCCCCTGGGACCCCAGCATTTT	CASSSGPLGPQHF
TRBV20-1	15	.	TRBJ1-2	many	TGCAGTGCTAGGGGGTCGGAAGGGGGAAATTATGGCTACACCTTC	CSARGSEGGNYGYTF